These 23 T cell receptor beta chains were sequenced from one sample in a study of T cells in Graves' hyperthyroidism and ophthalmopathy. RNA transcripts served as the template for amplifying TCR beta CDR3 regions. TCR CDR3 regions were first amplified by RT-PCR with HTBI primers. Via MiXCR, TCRdb re-called the multiplex PCR reads, giving one row per CDR3 protein. The sample has approximately 330,000 distinct CDR3 sequences; roughly 18% are singletons. Sequencing used blood. The receptor source for this set is a woman in her forties or fifties with Graves' hyperthyroidism.

The chain employs TRBV4-1 and TRBJ1-4; D ambiguous. V was shortened by 3 bases and J by 3 bases, with 14 bases between the two germline ends. The CDR3 runs to 16 residues. Germline CDR1 MGHRA, CDR2 YSYEKL. In DNA form, the CDR3 reads TGCGCCAGCAGCCAGCCCCCGGGCACGCCTAATGAAAAACTGTTTTTT. This codes for CASSQPPGTPNEKLFF.

The chain links TRBV28 to TRBJ2-5; weak D call: TRBD2 (5 bases). Germline V gives CDR1 MDHEN, CDR2 SYDVKM. The CDR3 length is 13 residues. V lost 5 bases and J 9 bases, leaving 16 bases between the germline ends. The CDR3 DNA reads TGTGCCAGCAGTACAAGCGGCGTTGGAGCCCAGTACTTC. It encodes CASSTSGVGAQYF. Drawing the rest from reference TRBV28 and TRBJ2-5, the complete variable domain is DVKVTQSSRYLVKRTGEKVFLECVQDMDHENMFWYRQDPGLGLRLIYFSYDVKMKEKGDIPEGYSVSREKKERFSLILESASTNQTSMYLCASSTSGVGAQYFGPGTRLLVL.

Note on this clonotype: The junction shows a germline mismatch at one end, possibly a read error. This chain links TRBV11-2 with TRBJ2-7; TRBD1 or TRBD2 may be the D gene (5 bases each). The germline V gene encodes CDR1 SGHAT and CDR2 FQNNGV. The CDR3 contains 16 residues. CDR3 residues: CASSQGKIGTRREQYF. The CDR3 nucleotides read TGCGCCAGCAGCCAAGGGAAAATAGGGACCCGTCGCGAGCAGTACTTC.

This clonotype was detected ten times or more. The genes are TRBV5-1 and TRBJ1-1; D may be TRBD1 (5 bases). CDR1 is SGHRS and CDR2 is YFSETQ in the germline V gene. This CDR3 region has 14 residues. V dropped 0 bases and J dropped 5 bases, with 11 bases sitting between them. DNA of the CDR3: TGCGCCAGCAGCTTGGACAGGAGTGTGACTGAAGCTTTCTTT. Its protein product is CASSLDRSVTEAFF.

The table lists this clonotype with a few counts. This chain uses TRBV27 with TRBJ2-1; 8 bases fit TRBD2. The CDR3 totals 19 residues. Trimming removed 5 bases from V and 0 bases from J; junction bases left unmatched: 15. The germline CDR1 and CDR2 sequences are MNHEY and SMNVEV (reference sequence). The CDR3, as DNA: TGTGCCAGCAGTCTGGGGGCGGGGGGCCGAAGGAGCTCCTACAATGAGCAGTTCTTC. Translated: CASSLGAGGRRSSYNEQFF.

This clonotype has a handful of counts. The rearrangement links TRBV5-4 to TRBJ2-2, with 8 bases that match TRBD1. The CDR3 is 16 residues long. The V gene's germline CDR1 is SGHNT and CDR2 YYREEE (reference sequence). V shed 3 bases and J 4 bases; nucleotides not matched to a gene: 8. CDR3 in DNA: TGTGCCAGCAGCTCAAAGACAGGGGATGGCACCGGGGAGCTGTTTTTT. Translated: CASSSKTGDGTGELFF.

In its sample, this clonotype was seen many times. The rearrangement links TRBV28 to TRBJ2-2; 8 bases are shared with TRBD1. Trimming at V came to 11 bases and at J to 3 bases, leaving 11 bases not matched to a gene. Germline V CDR1 and CDR2: MDHEN, SYDVKM. The CDR3 runs 15 residues. CDR3 sequence (DNA): TGTGCCGGACGCGGGCAGGGGGCTCACACCGGGGAGCTGTTTTTT. This translates into CAGRGQGAHTGELFF.

This clonotype was seen a few times. The chain employs TRBV5-1 and TRBJ1-4, with no clear D. The CDR3 contains 13 residues. Germline CDR1 is SGHRS and CDR2 is YFSETQ. V lost 0 bases and J lost 12, with 12 bases in between. In DNA form, the CDR3 reads TGCGCCAGCAGCTTGGGGCAGCCTGGGGAACTGTTTTTT. Translated: CASSLGQPGELFF.

This clonotype was recorded a few times. The V and J genes are TRBV5-1 and TRBJ2-7; no definite D call. The CDR3 sequence is 13 residues long. Germline assignment: CDR1 SGHRS and CDR2 YFSETQ. The V and J ends lost 2 bases and 1 base respectively, with 7 bases between them. In DNA, the CDR3 is TGCGCCAGCAGCTTTGACGGTTCCTACGAGCAGTACGTC. Translated: CASSFDGSYEQYV.

V is TRBV7-9 and J is TRBJ1-1; D not resolved. CDR3 length: 17 amino acids. The V end was cut by 2 bases, the J end by 0 bases, with 16 bases between. Per germline, CDR1 SEHNR and CDR2 FQNEAQ (reference sequence). The CDR3 sequence is CASSLNDARLMNTEAFF. The CDR3 DNA reads TGTGCCAGCAGCTTAAACGATGCCCGGCTCATGAACACTGAAGCTTTCTTT.

In this sample, this clonotype turned up many times. The V and J genes are TRBV27 and TRBJ1-5, with D possibly matching TRBD1 (6 bases). Trimming removed 5 bases at V and 7 bases at J, with 12 bases between. The CDR3 spans 13 residues. Germline CDR1 reads MNHEY; CDR2 reads SMNVEV (reference sequence). CDR3 region: CASSIGGLQPQHF. The CDR3 nucleotides are TGTGCCAGCAGTATAGGGGGGTTGCAGCCCCAGCATTTT.

Many counts were recorded for this clonotype. The V and J genes are TRBV6-1 and TRBJ2-1, with no clear D. Germline V CDR1 and CDR2: MNHNS, SASEGT. Trimming shortened V by 7 bases and J by 7 bases, and 8 bases separated the two germline ends. The CDR3 sequence is 11 residues long. The CDR3 DNA reads TGTGCCAGCACCTTGGGGAATGAGCAGTTCTTC. It yields the protein CASTLGNEQFF.

This clonotype was counted many times. V gene TRBV3-1 combines with J gene TRBJ2-7; D might be TRBD2 (5 bases). Germline CDR1 is LGHDT and CDR2 is YNNKEL (reference sequence). The CDR3 has 13 amino acids. Trimming removed 1 base from V and 7 bases from J, with 11 bases in between. The CDR3 reads CASSQAGVGEQYF. The CDR3 nucleotides are TGTGCCAGCAGCCAAGCCGGGGTGGGGGAGCAGTACTTC.

This clonotype was observed at least ten times. The V gene is TRBV9, the J gene TRBJ2-3; TRBD2 matches 10 bases. The CDR3 consists of 14 residues. The V segment lost 4 bases and the J segment 4 bases; nucleotides outside the gene matches: 3. Germline CDR1 SGDLS, CDR2 YYNGEE. In nucleotides, the CDR3 is TGTGCCAGCAGCCTGCTAGCGGGGGCAGATACGCAGTATTTT. Protein sequence: CASSLLAGADTQYF.

This clonotype turned up a few times. The rearrangement links TRBV20-1 to TRBJ2-7; D unclear. The V gene lost 0 bases and the J gene lost 4 bases, with 4 bases spanning the gap. Germline-derived CDR1 and CDR2 are DFQATT and SNEGSKA (reference sequence). The CDR3 length is 11 residues. CDR3 region: CSARDGYEQYV. The CDR3 DNA follows: TGCAGTGCTAGAGATGGGTACGAGCAGTACGTC.

This clonotype came up a few times. The chain is built from TRBV5-1 and TRBJ2-2; 10 positions agree with TRBD2. The V gene's germline CDR1 is SGHRS and CDR2 YFSETQ. The CDR3 has 17 residues. V was pared by 2 bases and J by 0 bases, with 4 bases of the junction left unmatched. The CDR3 bases are TGCGCCAGCAGCTTAGGGCTAGCGGGGGCGAACACCGGGGAGCTGTTTTTT. This sequence encodes CASSLGLAGANTGELFF.

Here the CDR3 reads CASSTELTGSANYGYTF. Written as DNA, the CDR3 is TGTGCCAGCAGTACAGAACTGACAGGGTCGGCTAACTATGGCTACACCTTC. V and J are TRBV6-2 or TRBV6-3 and TRBJ1-2; 7 bases agree with TRBD1. This CDR3 region has 17 residues. The ends lost 5 bases at V and 0 bases at J; junction bases unmatched: 12. Per the germline V gene, CDR1 is MNHEY and CDR2 is SVGEGT.

This clonotype was seen a few times. V gene TRBV7-6 combines with J gene TRBJ2-7; 8 bases are a match to TRBD1. The CDR3 length is 16 residues. Germline assignment: CDR1 SGHVS and CDR2 FNYEAQ. The V segment lost 1 base and the J segment 3 bases; nucleotides outside the gene matches: 8. CDR3 region: CASSLETGGEDYEQYF. In nucleotides, the CDR3 is TGTGCCAGCAGCTTAGAAACAGGGGGAGAAGACTACGAGCAGTACTTC.

The rearrangement links TRBV10-3 to TRBJ1-1, with D unclear. This CDR3 contains 13 residues. From germline, CDR1 is ENHRY and CDR2 SYGVKD. V was cut by 2 bases and J by 0 bases, with 4 bases left in between. The CDR3 sequence is CAISESLNTEAFF. Written as DNA, the CDR3 is TGTGCCATCAGTGAGAGCCTGAACACTGAAGCTTTCTTT.

This clonotype has at least ten counts. The chain uses TRBV7-9 and TRBJ2-7; the match to TRBD1 covers 7 bases. V shed 3 bases and J 3 bases; nucleotides not matched to a gene: 5. This CDR3 has 14 residues. Per germline, CDR1 SEHNR and CDR2 FQNEAQ (reference sequence). CDR3 in DNA: TGTGCCAGCAGCTTGGGGACAGACGACTACGAGCAGTACGTC. Protein: CASSLGTDDYEQYV.

The chain employs TRBV27 and TRBJ2-1; D may correspond to TRBD1 or TRBD2 (5 bases each). Between the trimmed V and J ends, which lost 5 bases and 8 bases, there was a span of 22 bases. In germline, CDR1 is MNHEY, CDR2 SMNVEV (reference sequence). CDR3 length: 16 residues. The CDR3 loop is CASSPFSGTAAHEQFF. The CDR3 DNA follows: TGTGCCAGCAGTCCATTCTCCGGGACGGCGGCCCATGAGCAGTTCTTC.

The rearrangement uses TRBV18 and TRBJ2-5, with D perhaps TRBD2 (6 bases). The CDR3 extends over 15 amino acids. V lost 6 bases, J lost 2 bases, and 16 bases lay in between. CDR1 and CDR2 from the germline V gene are KGHSH and LQKENI. The CDR3, as DNA: TGTGCCAGCTCCCCAGGACTAACCCATCAAGAGACCCAGTACTTC. Translated, it gives CASSPGLTHQETQYF.

The rearrangement joins TRBV11-2 to TRBJ2-7; TRBD2 matches at 7 bases. The CDR3 is made up of 15 amino acids. In germline, CDR1 is SGHAT, CDR2 FQNNGV. J was trimmed by 0 bases and V by 5 bases; bases with no gene match: 7. The CDR3 DNA follows: TGTGCCAGCAGCGTCTTGGGGGGGAGCTCCTACGAGCAGTACTTC. This sequence encodes CASSVLGGSSYEQYF.